This TCR beta chain was sequenced during a study of post-analysis software for immune sequencing data. CDR3 length: 14 amino acids. Trimming cost V 0 bases and J 2 bases, with 11 bases left between them. CDR1 DFQATT and CDR2 SNEGSKA come from the germline V gene (reference sequence). This clonotype was recorded many times. Antigen: not known. TCR beta libraries were prepared from cDNA with unique molecular identifiers. TCRdb ran MiXCR on the PCR reads and lists one entry per CDR3 protein. This table has fewer than 850,000 distinct CDR3 sequences, 40% to 55% appearing once. Regarding the study as a whole: Patients used about 5 TRBV segments, including TRBV5-6, TRBV5-1 and TRBV20-1, more often than controls.

Sequencing was done on a sample of blood. This clonotype was sampled from a girl between 10 and 17 years old with multiple sclerosis. The genes are TRBV20-1 and TRBJ2-7; D gene ambiguous. In DNA form, the CDR3 reads TGCAGTGCTAGAGACGCCGGCAGTGCCTACGAGCAGTACTTC. This sequence encodes CSARDAGSAYEQYF.